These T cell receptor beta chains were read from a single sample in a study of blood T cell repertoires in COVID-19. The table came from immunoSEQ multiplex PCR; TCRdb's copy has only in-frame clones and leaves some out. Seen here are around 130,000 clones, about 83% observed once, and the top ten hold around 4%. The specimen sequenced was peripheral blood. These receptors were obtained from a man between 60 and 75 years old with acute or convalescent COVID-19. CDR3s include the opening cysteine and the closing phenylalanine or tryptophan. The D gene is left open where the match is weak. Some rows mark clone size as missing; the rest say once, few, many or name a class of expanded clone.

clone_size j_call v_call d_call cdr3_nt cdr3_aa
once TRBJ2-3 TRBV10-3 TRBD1 TGTGCCATCAGGGACAGGGTCAGCACAGATACGCAGTATTTT CAIRDRVSTDTQYF
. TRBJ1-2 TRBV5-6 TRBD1 TGTGCCAGCAGGTACGGGACAGCATATGGCTACACCTTC CASRYGTAYGYTF
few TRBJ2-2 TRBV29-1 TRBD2 TGCAGCGCCGAGGGCGGTCTAGCGGGAAACACCGGGGAGCTGTTTTTT CSAEGGLAGNTGELFF
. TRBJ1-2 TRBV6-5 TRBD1 TGTGCCAGCACCCGGGACAGGGGAAACTATGGCTACACCTTC CASTRDRGNYGYTF
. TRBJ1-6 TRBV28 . TGTGCCAGCACCCCCAACAGGGAATTCCCCCTCCACTTT CASTPNREFPLHF
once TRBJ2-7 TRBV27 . TGTGCCAGCATCTCCCAGGGATACGAGCAGTACTTC CASISQGYEQYF
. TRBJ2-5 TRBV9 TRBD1 TGTGCCAGCAGCCCCCTTGGGGGCGGGACAGGGAAAGAGACCCAGTACTTC CASSPLGGGTGKETQYF
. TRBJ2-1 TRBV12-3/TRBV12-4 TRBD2 TGTGCCAGCAGTTTAGGCGGGAGTGAGCAGTTCTTC CASSLGGSEQFF
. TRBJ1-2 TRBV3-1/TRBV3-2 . TGTGCCAGCAGCGGCTCGTCCAAGCAAACAGTGGACTATGGCTACACCTTC CASSGSSKQTVDYGYTF
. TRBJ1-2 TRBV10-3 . TGTGCCATCAGCTATGACCGGAGGGGCTACACCTTC CAISYDRRGYTF
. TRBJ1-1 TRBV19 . TGTGCCAGTAGTAAGAGAGAGAACACTGAAGCTTTCTTT CASSKRENTEAFF
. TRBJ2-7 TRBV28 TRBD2 TGTGCCAGCAGTTCCCTAGCGGTGACCTACGAGCAGTACTTC CASSSLAVTYEQYF
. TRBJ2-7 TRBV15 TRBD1 TGTGCCACCAGCAGATCCGGGACAGGGGTCCACGAGCAGTACTTC CATSRSGTGVHEQYF
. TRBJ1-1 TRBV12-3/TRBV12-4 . TGTGCCAGCAGTTTAACAGGGAACACTGAAGCTTTCTTT CASSLTGNTEAFF
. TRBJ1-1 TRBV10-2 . TGCGCCAGCAGTAAACAGGGCCCTGAAGCTTTCTTT CASSKQGPEAFF
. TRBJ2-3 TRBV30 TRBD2 TGTGCCTGGAGCACTAGCGGGAGGAGCACAGATACGCAGTATTTT CAWSTSGRSTDTQYF
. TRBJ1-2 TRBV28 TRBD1 TGTGCCAGCCTCCGGGACAGACCTCAGAATGGCTACACCTTC CASLRDRPQNGYTF
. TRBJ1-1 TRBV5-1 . TGCGCCAGCAAACAGGAGGGGTCGGGGACTGAAGCTTTCTTT CASKQEGSGTEAFF
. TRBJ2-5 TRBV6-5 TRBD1 TGTGCCAGCACTCACCCAGGGGGCGGTGAGACCCAGTACTTC CASTHPGGGETQYF
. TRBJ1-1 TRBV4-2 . TGTGCCAGCAGCCACGGGGTGGCATACACTGAAGCTTTCTTT CASSHGVAYTEAFF
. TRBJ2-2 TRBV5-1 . TGCGCCAGCAGCTCTGAACGGGGGGAGCTGTTTTTT CASSSERGELFF
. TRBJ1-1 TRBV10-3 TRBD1 TGTGCCATCAGTCAGGGACAGGGGGGCCTCGAGGCTGAAGCTTTCTTT CAISQGQGGLEAEAFF
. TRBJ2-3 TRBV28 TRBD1 TGTGCCAGCAAGGAGACAGGGGCCACAGATACGCAGTATTTT CASKETGATDTQYF
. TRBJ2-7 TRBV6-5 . TGTGCCAGCGAGGAGGGTGCCGAGCAGTACTTC CASEEGAEQYF
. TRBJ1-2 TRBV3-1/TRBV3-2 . TGTGCCAGCAGCCAAGAGCACGGGGGGGAGGGCTATGGCTACACCTTC CASSQEHGGEGYGYTF
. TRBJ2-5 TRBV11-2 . TGTGCCAGCAGCTTAGGAACAACCAAAGAGACCCAGTACTTC CASSLGTTKETQYF
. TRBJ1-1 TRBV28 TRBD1 TGTGCCAGCAGTTTATTGGTAGGGGGCGACACTGAAGCTTTCTTT CASSLLVGGDTEAFF
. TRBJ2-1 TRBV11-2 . TGTGCCAGCAGCCCACAGGACAATGAGCAGTTCTTC CASSPQDNEQFF
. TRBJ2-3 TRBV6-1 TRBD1 TGTGCCAGCAGTGAAGACAGGGGGATAGATACGCAGTATTTT CASSEDRGIDTQYF
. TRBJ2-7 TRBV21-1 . TGTGCCAGCAGCAAAGCGCGCGGGACCTGGAGTTCCTACGAGCAGTACTTC CASSKARGTWSSYEQYF
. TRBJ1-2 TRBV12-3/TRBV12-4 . TGTGCCAGCAGTCTGACTGGAAACTATGGCTACACCTTC CASSLTGNYGYTF